This paragraph covers one TCR beta chain sequence. Its matching antigen is unknown. This sample is drawn from a study of shared clonotypes between healthy human individuals. The study's findings and limits: The genetic and exposure-history diversity represented was limited by few donors.

Caucasian adults living in Nashville, Tennessee, provided all samples. Division of CD4+ cells produced a CD45RA+ naive subset and a CD45RA-negative memory subset. Germline CDR1 and CDR2: SGHTA and FQGNSA. The V gene end was trimmed by 2 bases and the J gene end by 7 bases; junction bases not matched to a gene: 2. This CDR3 is built from 12 residues. Using immunoSEQ multiplex PCR, the repertoire was profiled, and TCRdb retains in-frame clones only, with some absent. The sample holds 650,000 to 750,000 clones, about three quarters seen once. The chain couples TRBV7-2 to TRBJ2-7; 7 bases are shared with TRBD2. The source is a woman in her thirties in good health. Sequenced input: memory CD4+ T cells sorted from blood. Subset given: CD45RA-negative fraction. CDR3 sequence reads: CASSLFGREQYF. The DNA of the CDR3 is TGTGCCAGCAGCTTATTCGGGAGGGAGCAGTACTTC.